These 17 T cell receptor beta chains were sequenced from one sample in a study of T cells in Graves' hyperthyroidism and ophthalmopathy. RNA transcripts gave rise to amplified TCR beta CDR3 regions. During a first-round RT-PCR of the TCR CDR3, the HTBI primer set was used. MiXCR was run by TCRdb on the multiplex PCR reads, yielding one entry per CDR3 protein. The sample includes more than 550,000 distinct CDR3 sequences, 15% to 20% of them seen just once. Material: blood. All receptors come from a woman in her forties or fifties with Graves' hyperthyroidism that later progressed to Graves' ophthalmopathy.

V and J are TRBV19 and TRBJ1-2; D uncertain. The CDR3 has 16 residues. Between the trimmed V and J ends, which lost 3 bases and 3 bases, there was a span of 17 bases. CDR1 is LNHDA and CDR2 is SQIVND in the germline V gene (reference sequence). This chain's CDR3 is CASSIEVTPRDYGYTF. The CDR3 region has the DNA TGTGCCAGTAGTATCGAAGTGACACCTAGGGACTATGGCTACACCTTC.

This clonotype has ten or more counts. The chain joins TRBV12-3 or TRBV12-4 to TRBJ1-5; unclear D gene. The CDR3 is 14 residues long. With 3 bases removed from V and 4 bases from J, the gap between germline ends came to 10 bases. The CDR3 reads CASSLGSSNQPQHF. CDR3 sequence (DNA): TGTGCCAGCAGTTTGGGGAGTTCAAATCAGCCCCAGCATTTT.

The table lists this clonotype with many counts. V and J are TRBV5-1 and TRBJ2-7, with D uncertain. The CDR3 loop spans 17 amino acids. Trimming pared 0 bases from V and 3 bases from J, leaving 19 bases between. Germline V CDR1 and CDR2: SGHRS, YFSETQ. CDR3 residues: CASSLGAGYETGYEQYF. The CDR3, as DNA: TGCGCCAGCAGCTTGGGCGCTGGGTACGAAACTGGCTACGAGCAGTACTTC. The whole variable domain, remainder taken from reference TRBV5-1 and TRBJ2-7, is KAGVTQTPRYLIKTRGQQVTLSCSPISGHRSVSWYQQTPGQGLQFLFEYFSETQRNKGNFPGRFSGRQFSNSRSEMNVSTLELGDSALYLCASSLGAGYETGYEQYFGPGTRLTVT.

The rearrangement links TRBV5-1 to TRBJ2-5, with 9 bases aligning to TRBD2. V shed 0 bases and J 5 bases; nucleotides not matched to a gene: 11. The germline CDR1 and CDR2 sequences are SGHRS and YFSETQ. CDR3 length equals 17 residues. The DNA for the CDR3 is TGCGCCAGCAGCTTGGTTCCTGGCGGGGGGGCCGGGGAGACCCAGTACTTC. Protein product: CASSLVPGGGAGETQYF.

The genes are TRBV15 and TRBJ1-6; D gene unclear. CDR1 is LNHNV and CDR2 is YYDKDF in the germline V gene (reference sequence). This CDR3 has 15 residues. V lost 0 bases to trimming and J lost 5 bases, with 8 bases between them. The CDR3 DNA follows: TGTGCCACCAGCAGAGATTTGGGTAATAATTCACCCCTCCACTTT. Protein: CATSRDLGNNSPLHF.

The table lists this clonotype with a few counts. This CDR3 is CASSLLYNAGEKLFF. CDR3 bases: TGTGCCAGCAGTTTATTGTACAACGCGGGGGAAAAACTGTTTTTT. V usage is TRBV12-3 or TRBV12-4 and J usage is TRBJ1-4; D call uncertain. The V end lost 2 bases, the J end lost 8 bases, and 15 bases lay between the germline ends. The CDR3 is 15 amino acids.

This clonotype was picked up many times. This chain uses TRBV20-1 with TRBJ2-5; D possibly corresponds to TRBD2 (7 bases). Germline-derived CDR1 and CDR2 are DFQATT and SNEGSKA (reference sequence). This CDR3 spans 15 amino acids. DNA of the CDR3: TGCAGGACCGAGAACCCGGGGGGCCAGGAGGAGACCCAGTACTTC. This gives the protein CRTENPGGQEETQYF.

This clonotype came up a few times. CDR3 loop: CASSQGVGTAKLYGYTF. CDR3 nucleotide sequence: TGTGCCAGCAGCCAAGGGGTAGGGACAGCAAAACTCTATGGCTACACCTTC. The chain links TRBV3-1 to TRBJ1-2, with 7 nucleotides matching TRBD1. With V trimmed by 1 base and J by 4 bases, 12 bases remained unmatched. There are 17 residues in the CDR3. Germline CDR1 and CDR2: LGHDT and YNNKEL (reference sequence).

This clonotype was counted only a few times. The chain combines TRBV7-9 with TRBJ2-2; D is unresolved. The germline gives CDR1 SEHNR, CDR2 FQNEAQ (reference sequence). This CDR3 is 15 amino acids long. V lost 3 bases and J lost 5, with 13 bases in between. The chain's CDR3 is CASSFFRHRTGELFF. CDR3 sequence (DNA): TGTGCCAGCAGCTTTTTTAGGCATCGGACCGGGGAGCTGTTTTTT.

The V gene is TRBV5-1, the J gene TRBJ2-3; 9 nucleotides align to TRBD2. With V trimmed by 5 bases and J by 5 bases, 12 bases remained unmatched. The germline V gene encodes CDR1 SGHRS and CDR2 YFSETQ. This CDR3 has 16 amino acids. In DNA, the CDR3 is TGCGCCAGCAGACTTTCTAGCGGGGCCTTAGGAGATACGCAGTATTTT. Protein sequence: CASRLSSGALGDTQYF.

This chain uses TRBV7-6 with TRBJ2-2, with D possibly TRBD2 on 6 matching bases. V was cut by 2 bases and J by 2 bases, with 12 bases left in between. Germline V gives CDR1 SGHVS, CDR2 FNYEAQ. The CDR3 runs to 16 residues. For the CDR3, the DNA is TGTGCCAGCAGCTTAATATGGGGGGACAACACCGGGGAGCTGTTTTTT. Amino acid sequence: CASSLIWGDNTGELFF.

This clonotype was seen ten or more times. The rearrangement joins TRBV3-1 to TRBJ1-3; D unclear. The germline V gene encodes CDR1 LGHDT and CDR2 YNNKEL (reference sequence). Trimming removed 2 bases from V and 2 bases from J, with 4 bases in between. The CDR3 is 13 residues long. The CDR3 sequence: CASSQFPGNTIYF. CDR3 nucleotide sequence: TGTGCCAGCAGCCAATTTCCTGGAAACACCATATATTTT.

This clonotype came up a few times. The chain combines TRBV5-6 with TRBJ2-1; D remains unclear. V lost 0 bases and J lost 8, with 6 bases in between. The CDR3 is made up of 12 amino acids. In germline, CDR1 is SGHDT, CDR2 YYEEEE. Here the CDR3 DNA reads TGTGCCAGCAGCTTGGGCCTTCATGAGCAGTTCTTC. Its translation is CASSLGLHEQFF. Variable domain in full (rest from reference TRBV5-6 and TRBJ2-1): DAGVTQSPTHLIKTRGQQVTLRCSPKSGHDTVSWYQQALGQGPQFIFQYYEEEERQRGNFPDRFSGHQFPNYSSELNVNALLLGDSALYLCASSLGLHEQFFGPGTRLTVL.

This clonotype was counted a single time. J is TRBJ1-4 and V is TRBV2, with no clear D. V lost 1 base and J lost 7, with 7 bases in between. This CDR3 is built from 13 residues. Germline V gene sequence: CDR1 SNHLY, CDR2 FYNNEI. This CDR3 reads CASSEEQPEKLFF. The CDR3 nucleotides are TGTGCCAGCAGTGAAGAGCAGCCTGAAAAACTGTTTTTT.

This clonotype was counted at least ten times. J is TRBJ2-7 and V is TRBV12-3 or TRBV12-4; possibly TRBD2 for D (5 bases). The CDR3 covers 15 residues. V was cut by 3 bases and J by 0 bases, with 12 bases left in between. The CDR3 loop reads CASSLGGLTSYEQYF. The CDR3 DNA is TGTGCCAGCAGTTTGGGCGGACTCACCTCCTACGAGCAGTACTTC.

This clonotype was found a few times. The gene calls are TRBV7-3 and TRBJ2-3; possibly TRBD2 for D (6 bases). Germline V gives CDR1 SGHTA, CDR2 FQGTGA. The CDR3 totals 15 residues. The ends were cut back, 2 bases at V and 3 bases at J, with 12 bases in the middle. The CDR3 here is CASSLLSGRTDTQYF. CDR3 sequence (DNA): TGTGCCAGCAGCTTACTTTCGGGGAGGACAGATACGCAGTATTTT.

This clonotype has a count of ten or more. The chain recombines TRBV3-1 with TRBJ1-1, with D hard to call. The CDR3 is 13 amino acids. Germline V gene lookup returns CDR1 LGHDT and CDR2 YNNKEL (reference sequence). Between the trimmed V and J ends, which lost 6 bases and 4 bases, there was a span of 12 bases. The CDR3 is CASSRELRTEAFF. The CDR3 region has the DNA TGTGCCAGCAGTCGGGAACTCCGCACTGAAGCTTTCTTT.